This T cell receptor (beta chain) appears in the sequencing data of a study of T cells after yellow fever vaccination (dated by TCRdb to the late 2010s). A note on the overall study: The SMART-Seq v4 Ultra Low Input RNA kit was used to prepare libraries from fractions with low cell numbers. To track T-cell clones before and after primary and booster YFV17D yellow fever vaccination, bulk TCR alpha and beta repertoires were sequenced longitudinally. Two healthy male donors, one aged 18 to 30 and one aged 30 to 40 years, were included in the cohort. Blood samples were taken at several timepoints before and after primary and secondary immunization, and bulk PBMC replicates and cell subsets were isolated.

What the study reported, not specific to this receptor: Computational filtering was required because FACS-sorted repertoires could contain abundant contaminating clonotypes from the bulk population. Because only a couple of donors were included in the study, the extent to which the findings can be generalized is limited. Compared with the primary T-cell response, the secondary T-cell response was faster but weaker, reaching its peak on day 5 rather than on day 15. A small fraction of clonotypes showed up in both the CD4 and CD8 compartments, probably as a result of convergent recombination. Most clones expanded after primary vaccination (approximately 97% of CD4 and 88% of CD8) were re-detected after the booster, suggesting that broad memory maintenance occurred.

TCR cDNA was made using 5'RACE template switching, a step that added a universal primer site and unique molecular identifiers. Priming for cDNA synthesis came from both the TCR alpha and TCR beta constant segments. Libraries were amplified in two PCR steps, with sample barcodes and sequencing adapters added in the second step. Libraries were sequenced on Illumina HiSeq 2500 (2x100 bp) or NovaSeq (2x150 bp). In the paper's pipeline: MIGEC was used to demultiplex reads and collapse the reads into UMI consensus sequences, and MiXCR was used for V(D)J alignment. Vaccine-responding clonotypes were identified with edgeR using replicate PBMC samples, with FDR below 0.01 and a log2 fold change above 5 up to day 15 being required. Each bulk clonotype was labeled CD4 or CD8 based on which sequenced repertoire, CD4 or CD8, contained the clonotype at higher abundance. TCRdb reanalyzed the raw reads on its own, using fastp at Q25 for trimming and MiXCR for clone calling, and kept in-frame beta chains. Each entry merges the rows of one CDR3 protein and shows their most common DNA and genes. Clone size and V and J calls follow TCRdb, not the original study. In this sample the table shows around 350,000 distinct CDR3 sequences, approximately 10% of which occur a single time. Together, the top ten hold roughly 18% of the sample.

Reading the label with the study, this specimen's treatment or condition is: live attenuated yellow fever vaccine strain. At each blood-draw timepoint, two biological replicates of bulk PBMCs were collected. PBMCs were isolated from peripheral blood using a standard Ficoll-Paque protocol. TriZol was used to extract RNA from bulk PBMCs, from CD4 and CD8 fractions, and from dextramer-positive and dextramer-negative fractions. Concerning this clonotype: It has no known antigen specificity. Per-nucleotide qualities are absent, and no much larger clonotype sits a single base away.

The receptor was derived from a man in his late teens or twenties who received the YFV17D yellow fever vaccine. Sequenced material: PBMCs, taken on the day of the first yellow fever vaccination.

The CDR3 reads CASSERQYTDTQYF. The nucleotide sequence reads as follows: TGTGCCAGCAGTGAGCGACAGTACACAGATACGCAGTATTTT. The rearranged segments are TRBV2 and TRBJ2-3; a tentative D match to TRBD1 spans 5 bases. V gives up 3 bases and J gives up 2 bases, and the segment between their germline ends measures 9 bases. Counted from cysteine to phenylalanine, this CDR3 has 14 amino acids. Kept here is only the CDR3 DNA, which spans 42 bases and is read in frame from base 1. Via the germline V gene, CDR1 is SNHLY and CDR2 FYNNEI.